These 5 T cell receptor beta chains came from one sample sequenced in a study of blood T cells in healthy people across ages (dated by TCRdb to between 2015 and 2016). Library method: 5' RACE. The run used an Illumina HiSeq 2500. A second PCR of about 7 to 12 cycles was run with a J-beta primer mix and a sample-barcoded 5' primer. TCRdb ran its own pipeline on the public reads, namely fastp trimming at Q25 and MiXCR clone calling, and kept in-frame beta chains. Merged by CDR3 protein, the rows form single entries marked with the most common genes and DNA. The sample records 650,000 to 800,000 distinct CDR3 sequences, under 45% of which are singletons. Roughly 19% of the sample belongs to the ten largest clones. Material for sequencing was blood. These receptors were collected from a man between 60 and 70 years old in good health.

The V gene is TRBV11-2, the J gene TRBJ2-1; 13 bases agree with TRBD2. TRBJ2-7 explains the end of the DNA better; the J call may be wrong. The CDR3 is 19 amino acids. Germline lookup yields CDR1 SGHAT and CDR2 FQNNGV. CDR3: CASSLDLGLAGAPWNEQYF. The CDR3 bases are TGTGCCAGCAGCTTAGATCTTGGACTAGCGGGGGCTCCGTGGAATGAGCAGTACTTC.

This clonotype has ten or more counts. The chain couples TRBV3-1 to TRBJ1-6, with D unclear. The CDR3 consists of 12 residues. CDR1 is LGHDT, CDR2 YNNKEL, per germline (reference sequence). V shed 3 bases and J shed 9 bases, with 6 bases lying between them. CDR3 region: CASSQSASPLHF. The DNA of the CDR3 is TGTGCCAGCAGCCAGTCGGCTTCACCCCTCCACTTT.

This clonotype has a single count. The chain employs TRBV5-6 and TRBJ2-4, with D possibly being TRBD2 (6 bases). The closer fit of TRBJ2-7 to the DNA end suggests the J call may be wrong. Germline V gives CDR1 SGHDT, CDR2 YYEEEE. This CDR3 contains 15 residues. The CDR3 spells CASSSISGLTYEQYF. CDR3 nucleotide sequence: TGTGCCAGCAGCTCTATTAGCGGCCTGACCTACGAGCAGTACTTC.

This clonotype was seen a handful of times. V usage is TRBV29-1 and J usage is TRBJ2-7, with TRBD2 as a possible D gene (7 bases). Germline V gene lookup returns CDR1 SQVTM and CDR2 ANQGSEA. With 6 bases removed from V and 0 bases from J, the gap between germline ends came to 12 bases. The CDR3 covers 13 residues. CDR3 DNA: TGCAGCGTGAGGGGGGGGGGCTCCTACGAGCAGTACTTC. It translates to CSVRGGGSYEQYF.

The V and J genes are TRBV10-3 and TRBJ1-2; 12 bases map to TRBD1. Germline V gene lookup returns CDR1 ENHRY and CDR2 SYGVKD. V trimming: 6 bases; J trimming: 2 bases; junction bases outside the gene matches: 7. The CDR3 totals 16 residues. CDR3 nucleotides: TGTGCCATCAGGCCGGGACAGGGGGCTGAGAACTATGGCTACACCTTC. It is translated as CAIRPGQGAENYGYTF.